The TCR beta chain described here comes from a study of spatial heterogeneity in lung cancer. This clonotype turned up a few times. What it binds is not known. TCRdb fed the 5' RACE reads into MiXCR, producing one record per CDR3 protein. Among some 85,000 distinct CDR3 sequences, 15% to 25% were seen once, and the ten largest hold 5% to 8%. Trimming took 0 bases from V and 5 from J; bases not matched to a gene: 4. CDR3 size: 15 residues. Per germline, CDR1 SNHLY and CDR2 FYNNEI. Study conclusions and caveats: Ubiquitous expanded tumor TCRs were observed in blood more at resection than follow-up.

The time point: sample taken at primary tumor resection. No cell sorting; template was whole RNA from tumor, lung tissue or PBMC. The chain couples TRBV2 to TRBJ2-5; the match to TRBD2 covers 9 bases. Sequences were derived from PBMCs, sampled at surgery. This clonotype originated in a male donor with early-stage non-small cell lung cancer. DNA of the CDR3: TGTGCCAGCAGTGAAGCGCTCGCGGGGGGGGAGACCCAGTACTTC. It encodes CASSEALAGGETQYF.